Detailed here is one T cell receptor beta chain. This specimen comes from a study of blood T cell repertoires in COVID-19. The overall study: Samples came from the United States, Italy and Spain, spanning acute and convalescent COVID-19.

The table came from immunoSEQ multiplex PCR; TCRdb's copy has only in-frame clones and leaves some out. Counted here are about 120,000 clones, approximately 80% occurring once; the ten biggest clones make up 3% to 4.5%. CDR3 length: 14 amino acids. The V and J ends lost 3 bases and 11 bases respectively, with 16 bases between them. CDR1 is MDHEN, CDR2 SYDVKM, per germline. Sequencing used peripheral blood. The origin of this receptor is a woman aged 80 or older with acute or convalescent COVID-19. The rearrangement links TRBV28 to TRBJ1-4; possibly TRBD1 for D (5 bases). The CDR3 DNA sequence: TGTGCCAGCAGTTTCGGAGACGCACGGGGGAAACTGTTTTTT. It is translated as CASSFGDARGKLFF.